This T cell receptor beta chain was found in a study of blood T cell repertoires in COVID-19. Study context: PBMCs, B-cell-depleted T cells, or T cells were the source of the cDNA or gDNA that made up the material.

The CDR3 spans 16 residues. The trim removed 5 bases at V and 2 bases at J, leaving 6 bases unmatched. The germline V gene has CDR1 SEHNR and CDR2 FQNEAQ (reference sequence). Sequenced by immunoSEQ multiplex PCR; TCRdb stores in-frame clones only, minus some. The sample has a few hundred thousand clones, 80% to 95% seen once. This clone was detected once. The sequence derives from a man aged 18 to 29 who had recovered from COVID-19. Specimen: PBMCs or T cells enriched from blood (not recorded which). V and J are TRBV7-9 and TRBJ2-3; 11 nucleotides align to TRBD2. CDR3 sequence reads: CASSESSGGLTDTQYF. CDR3 nucleotides: TGTGCCAGCAGCGAATCTAGCGGGGGGCTCACAGATACGCAGTATTTT.